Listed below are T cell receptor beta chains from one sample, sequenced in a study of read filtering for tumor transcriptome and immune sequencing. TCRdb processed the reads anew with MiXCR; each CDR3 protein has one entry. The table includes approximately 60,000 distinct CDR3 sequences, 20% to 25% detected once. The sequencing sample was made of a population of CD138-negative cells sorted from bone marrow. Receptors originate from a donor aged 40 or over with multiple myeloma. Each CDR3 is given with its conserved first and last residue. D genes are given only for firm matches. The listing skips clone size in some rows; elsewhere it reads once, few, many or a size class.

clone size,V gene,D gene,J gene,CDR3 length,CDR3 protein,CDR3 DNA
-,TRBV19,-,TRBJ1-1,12,CASSTGVAEAFF,TGTGCCAGTAGTACAGGGGTCGCTGAAGCTTTCTTT
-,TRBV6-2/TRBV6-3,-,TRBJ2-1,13,CASAFGKYNKQFF,TGTGCCAGTGCATTTGGAAAATACAATAAGCAGTTCTTC
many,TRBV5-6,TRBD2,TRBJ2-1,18,CASSHGTSGRAGRGEQFF,TGTGCCAGCAGCCATGGGACTAGCGGGAGGGCCGGTCGCGGTGAGCAGTTCTTC
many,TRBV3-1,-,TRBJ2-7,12,CASSDRSYEQYF,TGTGCCAGCAGCGACCGGTCCTACGAGCAGTACTTC
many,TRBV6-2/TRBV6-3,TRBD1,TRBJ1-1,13,CATGTGLNTEAFF,TGTGCCACCGGGACAGGGTTGAACACTGAAGCTTTCTTT
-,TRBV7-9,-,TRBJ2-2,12,CASNPSLGKLFF,TGTGCCAGCAACCCCTCGCTCGGGAAGCTGTTTTTT
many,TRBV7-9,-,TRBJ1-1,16,CASSLAWGVGNTEAFF,TGTGCCAGCAGCTTAGCTTGGGGGGTCGGGAACACTGAAGCTTTCTTT
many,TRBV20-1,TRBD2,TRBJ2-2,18,CSARDPLAGGPYTGELFF,TGCAGTGCTAGAGATCCCCTAGCGGGAGGGCCGTACACCGGGGAGCTGTTTTTT
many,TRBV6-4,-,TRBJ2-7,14,CASSDRRGPYEQYF,TGTGCCAGCAGTGACCGCCGGGGACCCTACGAGCAGTACTTC
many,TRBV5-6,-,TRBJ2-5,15,CASSGGTAIAETQYF,TGTGCCAGCAGCGGAGGGACAGCCATCGCAGAGACCCAGTACTTC
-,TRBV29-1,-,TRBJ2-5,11,CSVGRGETQYF,TGCAGCGTTGGGAGGGGTGAGACCCAGTACTTC
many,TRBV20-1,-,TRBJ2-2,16,CSARDEREGNTGELFF,TGCAGTGCTAGAGATGAGCGAGAGGGGAACACCGGGGAGCTGTTTTTT
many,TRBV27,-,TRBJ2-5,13,CATAAGYQETQYF,TGTGCCACAGCCGCAGGGTACCAAGAGACCCAGTACTTC
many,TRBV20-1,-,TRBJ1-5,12,CSARAGDGPQHF,TGCAGTGCTAGGGCGGGGGATGGGCCCCAGCATTTT
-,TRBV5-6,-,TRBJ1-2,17,CASSSYSLRQANYGYTF,TGTGCCAGCAGCTCCTACAGCTTACGACAAGCTAACTATGGCTACACCTTC
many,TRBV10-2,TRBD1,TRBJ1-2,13,CASRSTGRNGYTF,TGCGCCAGCAGATCGACAGGGAGGAATGGCTACACCTTC
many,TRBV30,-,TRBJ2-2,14,CAWSFARQTGELFF,TGTGCCTGGAGTTTTGCACGGCAGACCGGGGAGCTGTTTTTT
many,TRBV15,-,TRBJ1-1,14,CATSRDQLNTEAFF,TGTGCCACCAGCAGAGATCAATTGAACACTGAAGCTTTCTTT
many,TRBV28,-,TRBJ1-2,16,CASSSLGGGYNYGYTF,TGTGCCAGCAGTTCCCTTGGTGGGGGATACAACTATGGCTACACCTTC
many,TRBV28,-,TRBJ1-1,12,CASSFQNTEAFF,TGTGCCAGCAGTTTCCAGAACACTGAAGCTTTCTTT
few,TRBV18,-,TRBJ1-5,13,CASSPEGNQPQHF,TGTGCCAGCTCACCAGAAGGCAATCAGCCCCAGCATTTT
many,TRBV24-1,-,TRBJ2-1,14,CATSATTAYNEQFF,TGTGCCACCAGTGCCACGACCGCCTACAATGAGCAGTTCTTC
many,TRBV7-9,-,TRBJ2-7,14,CASSLGTRAYEQYF,TGTGCCAGCAGCTTGGGGACTCGAGCCTACGAGCAGTACTTC
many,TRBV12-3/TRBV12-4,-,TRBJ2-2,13,CASSVTNTGELFF,TGTGCCAGCAGCGTCACGAACACCGGGGAGCTGTTTTTT
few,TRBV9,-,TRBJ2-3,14,CASTGGYSTDTQYF,TGTGCCAGCACTGGGGGCTACAGCACAGATACGCAGTATTTT
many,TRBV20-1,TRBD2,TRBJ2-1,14,CSAPGGGGGDEQFF,TGCAGTGCCCCGGGAGGCGGGGGAGGGGATGAGCAGTTCTTC
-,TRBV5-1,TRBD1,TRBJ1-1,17,CASSLGDRGVIYTEAFF,TGCGCCAGCAGCTTGGGTGACAGGGGGGTCATTTACACTGAAGCTTTCTTT
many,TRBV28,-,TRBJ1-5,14,CASSLVGGDQPQHF,TGTGCCAGCAGTTTAGTGGGGGGGGATCAGCCCCAGCATTTT
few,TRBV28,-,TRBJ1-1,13,CASIAPHNTEAFF,TGTGCCAGCATTGCCCCTCACAACACTGAAGCTTTCTTT
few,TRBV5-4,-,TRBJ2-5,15,CASSTPGLQKETQYF,TGTGCCAGCAGCACCCCGGGACTCCAGAAGGAGACCCAGTACTTC
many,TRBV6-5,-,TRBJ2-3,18,CASSYSISGTARRDTQYF,TGTGCCAGCAGTTACTCGATTTCCGGGACCGCGAGGAGAGATACGCAGTATTTT